This T cell receptor (beta chain) was found in a study of CD8+ T cells in alopecia areata (dated by TCRdb to between 2018 and 2020). With regard to the full study: The treated patients took part in an open-label pilot trial in which moderate-to-severe alopecia areata was treated with oral tofacitinib at 5 to 10 mg twice daily. In treated patients, disease severity was measured using the SALT score, which gives the percentage of scalp surface area affected. In humans, TCRbeta sequencing was performed on scalp tissue and on sorted CD4+ and CD8+ peripheral blood T cells from healthy controls and from patients with patchy or totalis/universalis alopecia areata. Amplification of TCRbeta CDR3 regions was done by immunoSEQ multiplex PCR using 35 Vbeta forward primers and 13 Jbeta reverse primers. Clonality in the scalp was compared among normal scalp (n=4), patchy alopecia areata scalp (n=8), and alopecia totalis/universalis scalp (n=8). Tofacitinib was given for 6 to 18 months, followed by 6 months of follow-up off drug to assess delayed response and recurrence. Tofacitinib-treated patients had biopsies at baseline and at 4 and 24 weeks of treatment, with a later scalp biopsy in several patients. To study T cell clonal expansion in alopecia areata, the researchers applied high-throughput TCRbeta sequencing to both the C3H/HeJ mouse model and human patients. RNA was obtained with the PAXgene miRNA kit for fixed scalp, the miRNeasy kit for PBMCs, and the RNeasy kit for mouse skin. General conclusions and limits of the study: Resident alphabeta T cells in normal human skin are also sequenced, complicating scalp TCR repertoire analysis, unlike mouse skin dominated by gammadelta T cells. The treated cohort was small, with a single nonresponder, so links between baseline CD8+ expansion and response need larger studies. Shared TCR sequences between patients were less evident than in mice, which may be partly attributable to HLA diversity in the patient population. With tofacitinib, both scalp clonality and the number of expanded CD8+ clones among the top 100 scalp clones went down significantly. Many expanded lesional clones were found to persist in scalp and blood during tofacitinib treatment, and relapse after treatment cessation may be partly explained by this persistence. Compared with normal scalp, lesional scalp had higher clonality and more expanded CD8+ clones, particularly in alopecia totalis/universalis, a pattern that suggests antigenic drive.

The germline V gene supplies CDR1 SNHLY and CDR2 FYNNEI. The cysteine opens and the phenylalanine closes a CDR3 of 13 amino acids. Here the CDR3 DNA is all that survives: 39 bases in frame from base 1. A distance of 14 bases separates the germline ends of V and J, which lose 10 bases and 5 bases respectively. A note on this clone: Its antigen is currently not known. The sample holds no much larger clone one base away, and base qualities are not on file.

Libraries were constructed by the immunoSEQ multiplex PCR assay. To provide template for TCR sequencing, every sample had RNA extracted and reverse transcribed into cDNA. SuperScript III was used to make first-strand cDNA, primed with a 2:1 mix of oligo-dT and random hexamers. A synthetic immune receptor repertoire was used to assess amplification bias, and residual bias was removed computationally. As for how the authors treated the data: After raw reads were preprocessed to remove errors, the CDR3 was defined following IMGT conventions as running from the conserved cysteine to phenylalanine. Clonality was calculated as 1 minus Shannon entropy normalized by log2 of the number of productive unique TCRs. Whether each scalp clone was CD4 or CD8 was inferred by checking scalp TCRbeta sequences against the CD4 and CD8 repertoires from sorted blood. TCRdb holds this immuneACCESS table with in-frame rearrangements only. Some clones are missing; in checked studies, unresolved V genes explain under half, and the rest has no known cause. V and J calls plus clone size are reproduced from that table; the DNA served to infer D and trimming. In this sample the table shows about 190,000 clones, about three fifths of which occur a single time. Approximately 1.2% of the sample belongs to the ten largest clones.

According to the study, the label for this sample's treatment or condition signals: oral pan-JAK inhibitor, 5-10 mg twice daily. Peripheral blood and lesional scalp punch biopsies were obtained from patients with alopecia areata. After PBMCs were isolated by density centrifugation and stained for CD3, CD4 and CD8, a FACSAria was used to sort CD4+ and CD8+ T cells. The sample here was CD4+ T cells sorted from blood, taken at week 49, from a patient treated with tofacitinib. Here the chain combines TRBV2 and TRBJ1-4, with the identity of the D gene unclear. The origin of this receptor is a human donor with alopecia areata. The bases are TGTGCCACCAACCCTGGAGGGAATGAAAAACTGTTTTTT. Its protein is CATNPGGNEKLFF.